A single sample gave rise to the 13 T cell receptor beta chains below, sequenced in a study of CXCR3-negative and CXCR3-positive naive CD8 T cells. The libraries of TRB cDNA were constructed through 5' RACE using UMI labels. No DNA is given; TCRdb re-called the 5' RACE reads and lists each CDR3 protein once. The sample spans under 70,000 distinct CDR3 sequences; the ten largest clones claim under 25%. The specimen was memory CD8+ T cells from blood. All receptors come from a human donor in good health. Some clones in this sample may be carry-over from other donors' samples.

The genes are TRBV15 and TRBJ2-1; TCRdb indicates TRBD1, and absent DNA this call remains unverified. This CDR3 has 13 residues. The germline CDR1 and CDR2 sequences are LNHNV and YYDKDF (reference sequence). The CDR3 sequence is CATSGGSYNEQFF. Full variable domain (remainder filled in from reference TRBV15 and TRBJ2-1): DAMVIQNPRYQVTQFGKPVTLSCSQTLNHNVMYWYQQKSSQAPKLLFHYYDKDFNNEADTPDNFQSRRPNTSFCFLDIRSPGLGDTAMYLCATSGGSYNEQFFGPGTRLTVL.

The chain combines TRBV7-9 with TRBJ2-7; with no DNA, the TCRdb D assignment of TRBD1 cannot be verified. CDR1 is SEHNR, CDR2 FQNEAQ, per germline (reference sequence). This CDR3 has 13 residues. The CDR3 region is CASSWTGSYEQYF.

This clonotype counts as medium-sized by frequency. V and J are TRBV2 and TRBJ2-7. Germline V gene lookup returns CDR1 SNHLY and CDR2 FYNNEI. This CDR3 region has 15 residues. CDR3 in amino acids: CASSEGRGYDYEQYF.

The V gene is TRBV5-4, the J gene TRBJ1-4; TCRdb's assignment of TRBD1 cannot be checked, as there is no DNA. Germline V gene data show CDR1 as SGHNT and CDR2 as YYREEE (reference sequence). The CDR3 length is 15 residues. The CDR3 spells CASSLTGTGSEKLFF.

The chain is built from TRBV7-9 and TRBJ2-7; TCRdb returns TRBD1, unconfirmable since there is no DNA. Germline V gives CDR1 SEHNR, CDR2 FQNEAQ (reference sequence). The CDR3 has 14 amino acids. The chain's CDR3 is CASSSRQGSYEQYF.

This rearrangement joins TRBV28 to TRBJ2-3; TCRdb outputs TRBD1, but without DNA this stays unchecked. Germline loops: CDR1 MDHEN, CDR2 SYDVKM. The CDR3 is made up of 13 amino acids. CDR3 residues: CASRNRDSDTQYF.

The chain uses TRBV29-1 and TRBJ2-7. The germline gives CDR1 SQVTM, CDR2 ANQGSEA. CDR3 length: 12 residues. CDR3: CSVLAQTYEQYF.

The chain links TRBV7-9 to TRBJ2-3; TCRdb reports TRBD2, a call that lacks DNA to check it against. Germline CDR1 is SEHNR and CDR2 is FQNEAQ (reference sequence). CDR3 length equals 18 residues. The CDR3 protein is CASSTNRLAGDITDTQYF.

The chain recombines TRBV11-3 with TRBJ2-4; there is no DNA to check the TCRdb D call of TRBD2. The CDR3 has 16 residues. The germline V gene encodes CDR1 SGHNT and CDR2 YENEEA. The CDR3 reads CASSLRSAGEINIQYF.

The CDR3 spells CASSLERGDTEAFF. The rearrangement links TRBV7-6 to TRBJ1-1. Germline CDR1 SGHVS, CDR2 FNYEAQ. There are 14 residues in the CDR3.

The V gene is TRBV7-9, the J gene TRBJ2-5; TCRdb selects TRBD1, and the lack of DNA leaves this call unchecked. The CDR3 has 16 amino acids. Germline-derived CDR1 and CDR2 are SEHNR and FQNEAQ (reference sequence). CDR3 sequence: CASSLGQLNEGETQYF.

The chain carries TRBV7-6 and TRBJ2-5; TCRdb proposes TRBD1, but this gene call is untestable without DNA. Germline CDR1 reads SGHVS; CDR2 reads FNYEAQ. The CDR3 spans 14 residues. CDR3 protein: CASSLTGRGETQYF.

The chain recombines TRBV7-2 with TRBJ2-1; the TCRdb D gene call, TRBD1, has no DNA to confirm it. Germline V lookup: CDR1 SGHTA, CDR2 FQGNSA. This CDR3 contains 14 residues. CDR3 protein: CASNDSDRDAEQFF.